Each of the 31 T cell receptor beta chains below was sequenced from the same sample in a study of blood T cell repertoires in COVID-19. This table comes from immunoSEQ multiplex PCR, and its TCRdb copy is limited to in-frame clones, with some not included. This sample has about 220,000 clones; roughly nine tenths occur once, and the top ten carry approximately 3.5%. Specimen: PBMCs or T cells enriched from blood (not recorded which). These receptor sequences come from a woman aged 18-35 years in a cohort exposed to, infected with or recovered from COVID-19 (not recorded which).

The chain joins TRBV3-1 (or the pseudogene TRBV3-2) to TRBJ2-3; 11 nucleotides match TRBD2. The CDR3 extends over 17 amino acids. Germline V gene sequence: CDR1 LGHDT, CDR2 YNNKEL (reference sequence). After removal of 4 bases from V and 4 bases from J, the junction contained 10 bases not matched to a gene. The DNA of the CDR3 is TGTGCCAGCAGCCCCTCACTACTAGCGGGAGCCGCAGATACGCAGTATTTT. It encodes CASSPSLLAGAADTQYF.

This clone has only one observation. The chain employs TRBV5-4 and TRBJ2-7, with a weak D call TRBD1 (6 bases). Trimming removed 1 base from V and 1 base from J, with 21 bases in between. Germline V CDR1 and CDR2: SGHNT, YYREEE (reference sequence). The CDR3 covers 18 residues. CDR3 coding DNA: TGTGCCAGCAGCTTGCTCGGGACATCATCTCACCCTTCCTACGAGCAGTACTTC. It encodes CASSLLGTSSHPSYEQYF. The full variable domain, rest sourced from reference TRBV5-4 and TRBJ2-7, is ETGVTQSPTHLIKTRGQQVTLRCSSQSGHNTVSWYQQALGQGPQFIFQYYREEENGRGNFPPRFSGLQFPNYSSELNVNALELDDSALYLCASSLLGTSSHPSYEQYFGPGTRLTVT.

The rearrangement joins TRBV2 to TRBJ2-1; 7 bases fit TRBD2. Germline V lookup: CDR1 SNHLY, CDR2 FYNNEI. The junction had 3 bases not matched to a gene; V was cut back by 7 bases and J by 0 bases. The CDR3 has 14 amino acids. The DNA for the CDR3 is TGTGCCAGCATGGGGGGGAGCTCCTACAATGAGCAGTTCTTC. It yields the protein CASMGGSSYNEQFF.

This clone occurred once. V usage is TRBV27 and J usage is TRBJ2-5; TRBD1 might be the D (5 bases). Deletions cut 6 bases from V and 2 bases from J, with 10 bases between. Germline values: CDR1 MNHEY, CDR2 SMNVEV (reference sequence). There are 13 residues in the CDR3. This chain's CDR3 is CASSRVTQETQYF. The CDR3 DNA sequence: TGTGCCAGCAGCAGGGTTACTCAAGAGACCCAGTACTTC.

The chain joins TRBV6-5 to TRBJ1-6; D unresolved. V shed 6 bases and J shed 5 bases, with 8 bases lying between them. There are 13 residues in the CDR3. From germline, CDR1 is MNHEY and CDR2 SVGAGI. The DNA for the CDR3 is TGTGCCAGCAGGTTAACAGATAATTCACCCCTCCACTTT. Its translation is CASRLTDNSPLHF.

The J gene is TRBJ1-1, the V gene TRBV9; 11 bases agree with TRBD1. There are 19 residues in the CDR3. Germline-derived CDR1 and CDR2 are SGDLS and YYNGEE. J was trimmed by 0 bases and V by 6 bases; bases with no gene match: 16. CDR3 in amino acids: CASTPRDRGFRGLNTEAFF. Here the CDR3 DNA reads TGTGCCAGCACCCCCCGGGACAGGGGGTTTCGAGGGCTGAACACTGAAGCTTTCTTT.

This sequence joins TRBV6-1 and TRBJ1-5; TRBD1 might be the D (5 bases). The CDR3 length is 15 residues. V was trimmed by 1 base and J by 6 bases, leaving 13 bases between them. From germline, CDR1 is MNHNS and CDR2 SASEGT. The CDR3 DNA sequence: TGTGCCAGCAGTGAAGGCGGCAGGGCGAGTCAGCCCCAGCATTTT. This codes for CASSEGGRASQPQHF.

A single count supports this clone. The chain joins TRBV3-1 (or the pseudogene TRBV3-2) to TRBJ1-1, with no clear D. Trimming removed 4 bases at V and 0 bases at J, with 12 bases between. There are 15 residues in the CDR3. CDR1 LGHDT and CDR2 YNNKEL come from the germline V gene (reference sequence). The CDR3 nucleotides read TGTGCCAGCAGCCCCGGGGTCCTCATGAACACTGAAGCTTTCTTT. Its protein is CASSPGVLMNTEAFF.

This chain uses TRBV3-1 (or the pseudogene TRBV3-2) with TRBJ1-1; tentatively, D is TRBD1 (6 bases). CDR1 and CDR2 (germline): LGHDT, YNNKEL (reference sequence). The V end lost 4 bases, the J end lost 7 bases, and 13 bases lay between the germline ends. The CDR3 is 13 residues long. CDR3 protein: CASSPRETGEAFF. The CDR3 DNA follows: TGTGCCAGCAGCCCCCGTGAGACAGGTGAAGCTTTCTTT.

The chain links TRBV10-1 to TRBJ2-3; 7 nucleotides line up with TRBD2. V was clipped by 1 base and J by 4 bases; unmatched bases: 2. CDR3 length equals 14 residues. CDR1 and CDR2 from the germline V gene are WNHNN and SYGVQD (reference sequence). The CDR3 is CASSEWGGADTQYF. Written as DNA, the CDR3 is TGCGCCAGCAGTGAGTGGGGGGGGGCAGATACGCAGTATTTT.

This clone was seen just once. J is TRBJ2-5 and V is TRBV4-1; maybe TRBD1 (5 bases). Germline V CDR1 and CDR2: MGHRA, YSYEKL. Trimming shortened V by 1 base and J by 1 base, and 10 bases separated the two germline ends. This CDR3 is 15 amino acids long. The DNA for the CDR3 is TGCGCCAGCAGCCAAGGGGTCGACAGCCAAGAGACCCAGTACTTC. Its protein product is CASSQGVDSQETQYF.

The J gene is TRBJ1-4, the V gene TRBV19; 7 bases fit TRBD1. V lost 1 base and J lost 6; bases outside the gene matches: 2. Germline-derived CDR1 and CDR2 are LNHDA and SQIVND (reference sequence). The CDR3 extends over 14 amino acids. The CDR3 nucleotides read TGTGCCAGTAGTATAGGGGACAGAGATGAAAAACTGTTTTTT. Its translation is CASSIGDRDEKLFF.

The J gene is TRBJ1-5, the V gene TRBV19, with D tentatively TRBD1 (6 bases). The CDR3 runs to 16 residues. Trimming took 7 bases from V and 2 from J, leaving 18 bases between them. Per germline, CDR1 LNHDA and CDR2 SQIVND (reference sequence). The CDR3 coding sequence is TGTGCCAGTACCCCCCCGGGGGCGGGGGGCAATCAGCCCCAGCATTTT. Translated, it gives CASTPPGAGGNQPQHF. The full variable domain, in which reference TRBV19 and TRBJ1-5 provide the parts outside the CDR3, is DGGITQSPKYLFRKEGQNVTLSCEQNLNHDAMYWYRQDPGQGLRLIYYSQIVNDFQKGDIAEGYSVSREKKESFPLTVTSAQKNPTAFYLCASTPPGAGGNQPQHFGDGTRLSIL.

This rearrangement joins TRBV5-5 to TRBJ1-5, with 8 bases matching TRBD1. Looked up from germline, CDR1 is SGHKS and CDR2 is YYEKEE (reference sequence). V lost 2 bases and J lost 5; bases outside the gene matches: 6. This CDR3 has 15 residues. CDR3 bases: TGTGCCAGCAGCTTAAGGACAGGGTTGGATCAGCCCCAGCATTTT. It is translated as CASSLRTGLDQPQHF.

The chain couples TRBV6-5 to TRBJ1-1, with D perhaps matching TRBD1 (6 bases). The CDR3 has 15 residues. CDR1 and CDR2 (germline): MNHEY, SVGAGI. With 1 base removed from V and 3 bases from J, the gap between germline ends came to 12 bases. CDR3 region: CASSYYIRGHTEAFF. DNA for the CDR3: TGTGCCAGCAGTTACTATATCAGGGGTCACACTGAAGCTTTCTTT.

The chain employs TRBV28 and TRBJ1-5; weak D call: TRBD1 (6 bases). The V end lost 7 bases, the J end lost 6 bases, and 10 bases lay between the germline ends. This CDR3 contains 12 residues. Germline V gene lookup returns CDR1 MDHEN and CDR2 SYDVKM. The CDR3 reads CASTQGIQPQHF. CDR3 coding DNA: TGTGCCAGCACTCAGGGGATTCAGCCCCAGCATTTT.

The rearrangement links TRBV30 to TRBJ2-6, with D possibly matching TRBD2 (5 bases). CDR1 is GTSNPN, CDR2 SVGIG, per germline (reference sequence). The CDR3 has 14 residues. V was trimmed by 2 bases and J by 2 bases, leaving 7 bases between them. In DNA, the CDR3 is TGTGCCTGGAGTCCCGGGGCTGGGGCCAACGTCCTGACTTTC. Residues: CAWSPGAGANVLTF. The full variable domain, completed using reference TRBV30 and TRBJ2-6, is SQTIHQWPATLVQPVGSPLSLECTVEGTSNPNLYWYRQAAGRGLQLLFYSVGIGQISSEVPQNLSASRPQDRQFILSSKKLLLSDSGFYLCAWSPGAGANVLTFGAGSRLTVL.

The chain is built from TRBV19 and TRBJ2-7, with a tentative D call TRBD2 (6 bases). Trimming removed 4 bases from V and 6 bases from J, with 19 bases in between. The CDR3 runs 15 residues. Germline V gene data show CDR1 as LNHDA and CDR2 as SQIVND (reference sequence). CDR3 sequence: CASSTADIRGSEQYF. As DNA, the CDR3 is TGTGCCAGTAGTACGGCGGACATTCGGGGGAGCGAGCAGTACTTC.

The chain uses TRBV14 and TRBJ2-3; D is unresolved. Trimming took 1 base from V and 1 from J, leaving 6 bases between them. The CDR3 consists of 14 residues. Germline lookup yields CDR1 SGHDN and CDR2 FVKESK. The CDR3 loop is CASSQAFRTDTQYF. The CDR3 coding sequence is TGTGCCAGCAGCCAAGCTTTCCGCACAGATACGCAGTATTTT.

The genes are TRBV11-2 and TRBJ2-1; 8 nucleotides line up with TRBD2. Looked up from germline, CDR1 is SGHAT and CDR2 is FQNNGV. This CDR3 contains 15 residues. The V segment lost 2 bases and the J segment 2 bases; nucleotides outside the gene matches: 2. CDR3 loop: CASSLSGGPYNEQFF. The CDR3 region has the DNA TGTGCCAGCAGCTTAAGCGGGGGCCCCTACAATGAGCAGTTCTTC. Looking up the rest from reference TRBV11-2 and TRBJ2-1 gives the full variable domain: EAGVAQSPRYKIIEKRQSVAFWCNPISGHATLYWYQQILGQGPKLLIQFQNNGVVDDSQLPKDRFSAERLKGVDSTLKIQPAKLEDSAVYLCASSLSGGPYNEQFFGPGTRLTVL.

This chain joins TRBV2 and TRBJ1-2, with D unclear. This CDR3 is 15 amino acids long. Deletions cut 7 bases from V and 4 bases from J, with 19 bases between. Germline V gene sequence: CDR1 SNHLY, CDR2 FYNNEI. CDR3 loop: CASTPPGLGGYGYTF. As DNA, the CDR3 is TGTGCCAGCACCCCCCCTGGGCTGGGTGGCTATGGCTACACCTTC.

V gene TRBV28 combines with J gene TRBJ1-6; TRBD1 matches 7 bases. Germline CDR1 and CDR2: MDHEN and SYDVKM. The V and J ends lost 6 bases and 10 bases, in that order; junction bases with no gene match: 9. The CDR3 loop spans 14 amino acids. CDR3 amino acids: CASRYGTDQSPLHF. The CDR3 DNA reads TGTGCCAGCAGATACGGGACAGATCAATCACCCCTCCACTTT.

This rearrangement joins TRBV28 to TRBJ2-1; D unclear. Germline CDR1 MDHEN, CDR2 SYDVKM. V was shortened by 5 bases and J by 3 bases, with 5 bases between the two germline ends. The CDR3 extends over 12 amino acids. DNA of the CDR3: TGTGCCAGCAGTCCCTTCTACAATGAGCAGTTCTTC. Its translation: CASSPFYNEQFF.

The rearrangement joins TRBV7-9 to TRBJ2-5, with a weak D call TRBD2 (5 bases). The germline V gene has CDR1 SEHNR and CDR2 FQNEAQ (reference sequence). The CDR3 runs 14 residues. Trimming stripped 3 bases from V and 1 base from J, with 9 bases between. For the CDR3, the DNA is TGTGCCAGCAGCTTCGGGATCTCCCAAGAGACCCAGTACTTC. Translating it yields CASSFGISQETQYF.

This rearrangement joins TRBV27 to TRBJ1-6; 9 bases are a match to TRBD1. This CDR3 region has 15 residues. V dropped 1 base and J dropped 7; count of bases not matched to a gene: 2. Germline CDR1 MNHEY, CDR2 SMNVEV (reference sequence). CDR3 bases: TGTGCCAGCAGTTTATTTGGGACAGGGAATTCACCCCTCCACTTT. Protein product: CASSLFGTGNSPLHF.

This chain's CDR3 is CASSDMGQGNNYGYTF. The CDR3 nucleotides read TGTGCCAGCAGCGACATGGGACAGGGGAACAACTATGGCTACACCTTC. This chain uses TRBV9 with TRBJ1-2, with 10 bases identical to TRBD1. Germline CDR1 SGDLS, CDR2 YYNGEE. V was clipped by 3 bases and J by 2 bases; unmatched bases: 7. The CDR3 consists of 16 residues.

The chain has TRBV20-1 and TRBJ1-1, with no clear D. This CDR3 is 14 amino acids long. Between the trimmed V and J ends, which lost 3 bases and 10 bases, there was a span of 21 bases. Germline V lookup: CDR1 DFQATT, CDR2 SNEGSKA (reference sequence). The CDR3 protein is CSASLGESLPRAFF. CDR3 DNA sequence: TGCAGTGCTAGTTTGGGAGAGAGCCTCCCTAGAGCTTTCTTT.

The chain combines TRBV6-5 with TRBJ1-4; 9 bases fit TRBD1. The CDR3 spans 15 residues. The germline V gene encodes CDR1 MNHEY and CDR2 SVGAGI. Germline trimming cut 6 bases from V and 4 bases from J; bases unmatched to any gene: 6. DNA of the CDR3: TGTGCCAGCAGCTACGGACAGGGGCGTAATGAAAAACTGTTTTTT. Protein sequence: CASSYGQGRNEKLFF.

The chain joins TRBV5-1 to TRBJ2-7; 11 nucleotides align to TRBD2. The trim removed 4 bases at V and 2 bases at J, leaving 8 bases unmatched. The CDR3 extends over 16 amino acids. Germline V CDR1 and CDR2: SGHRS, YFSETQ. The CDR3 protein is CASSPPGLAETYEQYF. In DNA, the CDR3 is TGCGCCAGCAGCCCGCCGGGACTAGCGGAGACCTACGAGCAGTACTTC.

This clone was seen a single time. The rearrangement joins TRBV27 to TRBJ1-4, with D possibly TRBD1 on 5 matching bases. This CDR3 contains 14 residues. The germline V gene encodes CDR1 MNHEY and CDR2 SMNVEV (reference sequence). V dropped 8 bases and J dropped 1 base, with 11 bases sitting between them. CDR3 in DNA: TGTGCCAGCGCCTTTAGGGGAACTAATGAAAAACTGTTTTTT. Translated, it gives CASAFRGTNEKLFF.

V usage is TRBV11-3 and J usage is TRBJ1-1; possibly TRBD1 for D (5 bases). CDR3 length: 15 residues. Germline V CDR1 and CDR2: SGHNT, YENEEA. Trimming removed 7 bases at V and 0 bases at J, with 15 bases between. The CDR3 region is CASKDRGHMNTEAFF. In nucleotides, the CDR3 is TGTGCCAGCAAAGATCGAGGACATATGAACACTGAAGCTTTCTTT. Looking up the rest from reference TRBV11-3 and TRBJ1-1 gives the full variable domain: EAGVVQSPRYKIIEKKQPVAFWCNPISGHNTLYWYLQNLGQGPELLIRYENEEAVDDSQLPKDRFSAERLKGVDSTLKIQPAELGDSAVYLCASKDRGHMNTEAFFGQGTRLTVV.